The 32 T cell receptor beta chains below all came from one sample that was sequenced in a study of blood T cells in healthy people across ages. Primers used in a second PCR of about 6 to 11 cycles were a sample-barcoded 5' primer and a J-beta primer mix. TCRdb itself ran the 5' RACE reads through MiXCR, one entry per CDR3 protein. The table includes about 900,000 distinct CDR3 sequences, about 44% detected once. Sequencing was carried out using blood. These receptors were taken from a young man in good health.

This chain's CDR3 is CASSVARTSTDTQYF. The CDR3 region has the DNA TGTGCCAGCAGCGTAGCTCGGACTAGCACAGATACGCAGTATTTT. This sequence joins TRBV9 and TRBJ2-3; maybe TRBD2 (5 bases). The ends were cut back, 0 bases at V and 0 bases at J, with 8 bases in the middle. The CDR3 runs to 15 residues. Germline V CDR1 and CDR2: SGDLS, YYNGEE.

This clonotype was detected once. The V call is TRBV29-1, the J call TRBJ2-5; D unresolved. The length of the CDR3 is 10 residues. Germline V gene data show CDR1 as SQVTM and CDR2 as ANQGSEA. Trimming shortened V by 8 bases and J by 5 bases, and 9 bases separated the two germline ends. The CDR3 bases are TGCAGCTCCCTCCTTGAGACCCAGTACTTC. Encoded protein: CSSLLETQYF.

This CDR3 reads CASSQDRNRARIQYF. CDR3 nucleotide sequence: TGCGCCAGCAGCCAAGATCGAAACAGGGCACGCATTCAGTACTTC. This chain uses TRBV4-3 with TRBJ2-4; D is possibly TRBD1 (6 bases). CDR1 is LGHNA, CDR2 YSLEER, per germline. Between the trimmed V and J ends, which lost 0 bases and 9 bases, there was a span of 15 bases. This CDR3 contains 15 residues.

The chain couples TRBV3-1 to TRBJ2-4, with 9 bases lining up with TRBD1. V gave up 4 bases and J gave up 8 bases; unmatched junction bases: 6. The CDR3 has 14 amino acids. The germline CDR1 and CDR2 sequences are LGHDT and YNNKEL (reference sequence). DNA of the CDR3: TGTGCCAGCAGCCCCCCGGGACAGGGATACATTCAGTACTTC. It specifies CASSPPGQGYIQYF.

The genes are TRBV29-1 and TRBJ1-5; the D gene is possibly TRBD1 (5 bases). Trimming took 4 bases from V and 7 from J, leaving 14 bases between them. Germline CDR1 reads SQVTM; CDR2 reads ANQGSEA. The length of the CDR3 is 13 residues. The CDR3 DNA sequence: TGCAGCGTTGGACAGTTGGTTGGCCAGCCCCAGCATTTT. Amino acid sequence: CSVGQLVGQPQHF.

The chain links TRBV28 to TRBJ2-1, with a tentative D call TRBD2 (5 bases). This CDR3 region has 18 residues. Trimming left V 6 bases short and J 6 bases short, with 27 bases between. Germline V gene lookup returns CDR1 MDHEN and CDR2 SYDVKM. CDR3 region: CASSLTSLLAFVPNEQFF. In DNA form, the CDR3 reads TGTGCCAGCAGCCTTACTTCTCTCCTAGCTTTTGTTCCCAATGAGCAGTTCTTC.

The J gene is TRBJ2-1, the V gene TRBV6-2 or TRBV6-3, with D perhaps matching TRBD2 (6 bases). Trimming pared 5 bases from V and 7 bases from J, leaving 15 bases between. Germline V CDR1 and CDR2: MNHEY, SVGEGT. CDR3 length: 14 amino acids. In nucleotides, the CDR3 is TGTGCCAGCAGTCTCCCGGGACTGTGGAATGAGCAGTTCTTC. Translated: CASSLPGLWNEQFF.

This clonotype was seen more than once but under ten times. The rearrangement uses TRBV3-1 and TRBJ2-3, with no clear D. The CDR3 contains 14 residues. Germline values: CDR1 LGHDT, CDR2 YNNKEL (reference sequence). The V and J ends lost 2 bases and 3 bases respectively, with 9 bases between them. The CDR3 bases are TGTGCCAGCAGCCAAACATCGAGAACAGATACGCAGTATTTT. Translated, it gives CASSQTSRTDTQYF.

About this clonotype: A read error may be the cause here, since a much bigger clone is one base away. V is TRBV4-1 and J is TRBJ2-1; TRBD2 matches at 9 bases. The CDR3 is made up of 15 amino acids. Germline V CDR1 and CDR2: MGHRA, YSYEKL. The DNA of the CDR3 is TGCGCCAGCAGCCAAGGTAGCGGGGGATACAATGGGCAGTTCTTC. It specifies CASSQGSGGYNGQFF.

This chain uses TRBV24-1 with TRBJ1-5; D gene unclear. Trimming removed 4 bases from V and 8 bases from J, with 11 bases in between. The CDR3 loop spans 13 amino acids. Germline values: CDR1 KGHDR, CDR2 SFDVKD. CDR3 nucleotide sequence: TGTGCCACCAGTGAACAGCCGGATAAGCCCCAGCATTTT. Amino acids: CATSEQPDKPQHF.

The chain has TRBV29-1 and TRBJ2-2; 7 bases fit TRBD1. Germline loops: CDR1 SQVTM, CDR2 ANQGSEA. The CDR3 contains 14 residues. Trimming at V came to 5 bases and at J to 1 base, leaving 4 bases not matched to a gene. In nucleotides, the CDR3 is TGCAGCGTTACAGGGGCGATGAACACCGGGGAGCTGTTTTTT. Translating gives CSVTGAMNTGELFF.

CDR3 in amino acids: CASSAQGMGNEQYF. The CDR3 bases are TGTGCCAGCAGCGCACAGGGAATGGGCAACGAGCAGTACTTC. V usage is TRBV4-2 and J usage is TRBJ2-7; possibly TRBD1 for D (6 bases). V was pared by 5 bases and J by 5 bases, with 16 bases between. In germline, CDR1 is LGHNA, CDR2 YNFKEQ. The CDR3 sequence is 14 residues long.

V and J are TRBV27 and TRBJ2-1, with 7 bases identical to TRBD1. The CDR3 is made up of 15 amino acids. Unmatched junction bases numbered 5, after V lost 4 bases and J lost 2 bases. Germline V lookup: CDR1 MNHEY, CDR2 SMNVEV (reference sequence). The CDR3 bases are TGTGCCAGCAGTTCAGAGACAGGGCCCTACAATGAGCAGTTCTTC. It codes for CASSSETGPYNEQFF.

This clonotype occurred a few times. This sequence joins TRBV12-3 or TRBV12-4 and TRBJ2-3; TRBD2 might be the D (5 bases). The CDR3 spans 16 residues. Trimming left V 3 bases short and J 0 bases short, with 13 bases between. The CDR3 here is CASSFLSGSSTDTQYF. CDR3 bases: TGTGCCAGCAGTTTTCTAAGCGGATCTAGCACAGATACGCAGTATTTT.

The chain uses TRBV28 and TRBJ2-2, with 8 bases matching TRBD1. The germline V gene encodes CDR1 MDHEN and CDR2 SYDVKM. The CDR3 length is 14 residues. Unmatched junction bases numbered 4, after V lost 6 bases and J lost 4 bases. CDR3 nucleotide sequence: TGTGCCAGCAGCGGGACAGGCTCCACCGGGGAGCTGTTTTTT. Encoded protein: CASSGTGSTGELFF.

The chain employs TRBV25-1 and TRBJ2-1; 10 positions agree with TRBD1. Germline V gene sequence: CDR1 MGHDK, CDR2 SYGVNS. CDR3 length: 14 residues. The trim removed 5 bases at V and 6 bases at J, leaving 4 bases unmatched. CDR3 sequence reads: CASSFRTGGNEQFF. In nucleotides, the CDR3 is TGTGCCAGCAGTTTCCGGACAGGGGGCAATGAGCAGTTCTTC.

The chain uses TRBV7-2 and TRBJ2-7; 7 bases fit TRBD1. The length of the CDR3 is 14 residues. Germline V gene lookup returns CDR1 SGHTA and CDR2 FQGNSA. J lost 3 bases, V lost 5 bases, and 7 bases had no gene match. CDR3 in DNA: TGTGCCAGCAGCCCGGGACAGACTTACTACGAGCAGTACTTC. This sequence encodes CASSPGQTYYEQYF.

The CDR3, as DNA: TGTGCCAGCAGCTCCCACAGGGACTACGAGCAGTACTTC. Translating it yields CASSSHRDYEQYF. The rearrangement links TRBV6-2 or TRBV6-3 to TRBJ2-7, with D perhaps matching TRBD1 (6 bases). Germline-derived CDR1 and CDR2 are MNHEY and SVGEGT. V was pared by 6 bases and J by 3 bases, with 12 bases between. The CDR3 runs to 13 residues.

Comment on this clonotype: At one boundary the junction diverges from the germline segment, which might be a read error. The rearrangement joins TRBV5-1 to TRBJ2-7, with 12 bases that match TRBD2. The germline gives CDR1 SGHRS, CDR2 YFSETQ. This CDR3 has 14 residues. The CDR3: CASSSGTSGYERYF. CDR3 nucleotides: TGCGCCAGCAGCTCCGGGACTAGCGGGTACGAGCGGTACTTC.

The V and J genes are TRBV27 and TRBJ2-7, with 7 bases lining up with TRBD1. Germline CDR1 is MNHEY and CDR2 is SMNVEV (reference sequence). The J segment lost 4 bases and the V segment lost 5 bases, leaving 8 bases of the junction unmatched. The CDR3 loop spans 14 amino acids. This CDR3 reads CASSPTGKVYEQYF. The CDR3 coding sequence is TGTGCCAGCAGTCCGACAGGGAAGGTATACGAGCAGTACTTC.

V and J are TRBV20-1 and TRBJ1-6; D gene unclear. This CDR3 contains 15 residues. The V gene lost 2 bases and the J gene lost 0 bases, with 8 bases spanning the gap. Germline V gene data show CDR1 as DFQATT and CDR2 as SNEGSKA (reference sequence). The CDR3 loop is CSARPIGSYNSPLHF. In nucleotides, the CDR3 is TGCAGTGCTAGACCCATAGGCTCCTATAATTCACCCCTCCACTTT.

This sequence joins TRBV29-1 and TRBJ2-5, with 12 bases fitting TRBD1. The junction had 8 bases not matched to a gene; V was cut back by 7 bases and J by 5 bases. This CDR3 comprises 14 residues. Germline assignment: CDR1 SQVTM and CDR2 ANQGSEA. The chain's CDR3 is CSGTGTGGVETQYF. CDR3 sequence (DNA): TGCAGCGGGACCGGGACAGGGGGCGTCGAGACCCAGTACTTC.

V and J are TRBV10-3 and TRBJ2-1; 8 bases match TRBD2. This CDR3 has 15 residues. Trimming took 4 bases from V and 5 from J; bases not matched to a gene: 7. Germline-derived CDR1 and CDR2 are ENHRY and SYGVKD. The CDR3 reads CAISARGGTHNEQFF. CDR3 in DNA: TGTGCCATCAGTGCCCGGGGGGGAACTCACAATGAGCAGTTCTTC.

In its sample, this clonotype was seen a few times. This chain connects TRBV6-5 to TRBJ2-3; 8 nucleotides align to TRBD2. This CDR3 comprises 16 residues. J was trimmed by 4 bases and V by 0 bases; bases with no gene match: 6. Germline assignment: CDR1 MNHEY and CDR2 SVGAGI. The CDR3 region is CASSYSTSGGADTQYF. The DNA of the CDR3 is TGTGCCAGCAGTTACTCGACCAGCGGGGGCGCAGATACGCAGTATTTT.

This rearrangement joins TRBV9 to TRBJ2-3, with 12 bases matching TRBD2. This CDR3 region has 17 residues. V gave up 4 bases and J gave up 4 bases; unmatched junction bases: 10. Germline CDR1 SGDLS, CDR2 YYNGEE. For the CDR3, the DNA is TGTGCCAGCAGCCAACGGCCGGCTAGCGGGGGGGCAGATACGCAGTATTTT. It codes for CASSQRPASGGADTQYF.

This clonotype was observed a few times. The chain has TRBV6-2 or TRBV6-3 and TRBJ2-7; D possibly corresponds to TRBD1 (6 bases). The germline CDR1 and CDR2 sequences are MNHEY and SVGEGT. This CDR3 spans 15 amino acids. V was clipped by 6 bases and J by 3 bases, with 18 bases between them. CDR3 in amino acids: CASSQWTVSYYEQYF. CDR3 nucleotide sequence: TGTGCCAGCAGCCAATGGACAGTTTCATACTACGAGCAGTACTTC.

This chain connects TRBV20-1 to TRBJ2-1; 7 nucleotides line up with TRBD1. The V and J ends lost 3 bases and 7 bases, in that order; junction bases with no gene match: 3. Germline-derived CDR1 and CDR2 are DFQATT and SNEGSKA (reference sequence). The CDR3 has 12 amino acids. The CDR3 bases are TGCAGTGCTAGCGAGGGGGCAAATGAGCAGTTCTTC. It translates to CSASEGANEQFF.

The gene calls are TRBV5-1 and TRBJ2-1; unclear D gene. The CDR3 totals 15 residues. Per germline, CDR1 SGHRS and CDR2 YFSETQ. V dropped 0 bases and J dropped 0 bases, with 7 bases sitting between them. CDR3 region: CASSLDPASYNEQFF. The CDR3 bases are TGCGCCAGCAGCTTGGATCCAGCCTCCTACAATGAGCAGTTCTTC. Full variable domain (remainder filled in from reference TRBV5-1 and TRBJ2-1): KAGVTQTPRYLIKTRGQQVTLSCSPISGHRSVSWYQQTPGQGLQFLFEYFSETQRNKGNFPGRFSGRQFSNSRSEMNVSTLELGDSALYLCASSLDPASYNEQFFGPGTRLTVL.

The rearrangement links TRBV27 to TRBJ1-5, with no clear D. The CDR3 sequence is 14 residues long. Germline-derived CDR1 and CDR2 are MNHEY and SMNVEV (reference sequence). Trimming took 4 bases from V and 3 from J, leaving 10 bases between them. In DNA, the CDR3 is TGTGCCAGCAGTTCACTCAGGCCCAATCAGCCCCAGCATTTT. Protein sequence: CASSSLRPNQPQHF.

J is TRBJ2-1 and V is TRBV12-3 or TRBV12-4, with 10 positions matching TRBD1. This CDR3 spans 15 amino acids. The V segment lost 7 bases and the J segment 4 bases; nucleotides outside the gene matches: 7. CDR3 residues: CASTWTGGIYNEQFF. The CDR3 DNA sequence: TGTGCCAGCACGTGGACAGGGGGAATTTACAATGAGCAGTTCTTC.

This clonotype was counted ten times or more. V and J are TRBV7-3 and TRBJ1-2; tentative D call: TRBD1 (6 bases). The V and J ends lost 0 bases and 4 bases respectively, with 9 bases between them. Germline lookup yields CDR1 SGHTA and CDR2 FQGTGA. This CDR3 comprises 14 residues. Written as DNA, the CDR3 is TGTGCCAGCAGCTTAACGGACAGTATCTATGGCTACACCTTC. This sequence encodes CASSLTDSIYGYTF.

On this clonotype: It may be a read error: a sequence one base away is much more abundant. The genes are TRBV4-1 and TRBJ2-1; D ambiguous. Trimming took 4 bases from V and 0 from J, leaving 13 bases between them. The CDR3 is made up of 16 amino acids. Germline CDR1 reads MGHRA; CDR2 reads YSYEKL. The CDR3 DNA is TGCGCCAGCAGCCCCTGGGCACGAAGCTCCTACAATGAGCAGTTCTTC. Translated, it gives CASSPWARSSYNEQFF.